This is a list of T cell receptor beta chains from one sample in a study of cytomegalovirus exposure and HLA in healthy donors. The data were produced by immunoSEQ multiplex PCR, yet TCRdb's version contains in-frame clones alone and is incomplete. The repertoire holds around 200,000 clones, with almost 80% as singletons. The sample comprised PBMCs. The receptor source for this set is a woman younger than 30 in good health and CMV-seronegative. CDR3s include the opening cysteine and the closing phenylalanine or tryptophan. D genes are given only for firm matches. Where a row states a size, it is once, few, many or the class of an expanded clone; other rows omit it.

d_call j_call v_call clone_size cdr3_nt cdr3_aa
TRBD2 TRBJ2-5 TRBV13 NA TGTGCCAGCAGCTTGCCCGGGGGGGGAGAGACCCAGTACTTC CASSLPGGGETQYF
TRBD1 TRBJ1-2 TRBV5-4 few TGTGCCAGCAGCTCGGACAGGGAGATCTATGGCTACACCTTC CASSSDREIYGYTF
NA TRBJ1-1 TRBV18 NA TGTGCCAGCTCCCCGGAGGGAGCCTGGACTGAAGCTTTCTTT CASSPEGAWTEAFF
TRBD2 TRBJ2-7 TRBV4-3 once TGCGCCAGCAGCCGCCTAGGGACTAGCGGCGACGAGCAGTACTTC CASSRLGTSGDEQYF
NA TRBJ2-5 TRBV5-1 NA TGCGCCAGCAGCGGCGGGACCGATCGAGAGACCCAGTACTTC CASSGGTDRETQYF
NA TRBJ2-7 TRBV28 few TGTGCCAGCAGTTTAAACCCTTTTACAGGCGGGGGCTTGGACGAGCAGTACTTC CASSLNPFTGGGLDEQYF
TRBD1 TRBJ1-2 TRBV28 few TGTGCCAGCAGTTTAAACCACAGGGGGCAGGCCTATGGCTACACCTTC CASSLNHRGQAYGYTF
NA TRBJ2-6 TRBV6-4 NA TGTGCCAGCAGTGACACCCACGGACAGTATAGCTCTGGGGCCAACGTCCTGACTTTC CASSDTHGQYSSGANVLTF
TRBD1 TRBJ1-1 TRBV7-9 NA TGTGCCAGCAGCTCACCAGCTAAACAGGGGGCCTTTGACACTGAAGCTTTCTTT CASSSPAKQGAFDTEAFF
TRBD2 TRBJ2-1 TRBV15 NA TGTGCCACCAGCAGAGTCTCAGGACTAGCGGGGGCCCCGGGGGAGCAGTTCTTC CATSRVSGLAGAPGEQFF
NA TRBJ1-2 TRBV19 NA TGTGCCAGTAGGTCCAAACAGGGCAACTATGGCTACACCTTC CASRSKQGNYGYTF
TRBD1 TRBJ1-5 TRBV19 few TGTGCCAGTAGTGGGCAGGGGGATCAGCCCCAGCATTTT CASSGQGDQPQHF
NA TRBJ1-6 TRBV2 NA TGTGCCAGCAGAGCACTGTCTTCCGGGACACTTAATTCACCCCTCCACTTT CASRALSSGTLNSPLHF
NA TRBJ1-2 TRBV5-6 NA TGTGCCAGCAGCATCCCCCACAGGGACTATGGCTACACCTTC CASSIPHRDYGYTF
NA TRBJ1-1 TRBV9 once TGTGCCAGCAGCGTAGCTCCAGAGGTAACAGGGTTGGGCACTGAAGCTTTCTTT CASSVAPEVTGLGTEAFF
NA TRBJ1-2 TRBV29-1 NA TGCAGCGTTGAGGTGGGCAGGGATAACTATGGCTACACCTTC CSVEVGRDNYGYTF
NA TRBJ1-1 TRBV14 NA TGTGCCAGCAGCCCTATGTCCATGAACACTGAAGCTTTCTTT CASSPMSMNTEAFF
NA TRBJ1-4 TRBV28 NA TGTGCCAGCAGCGCCTTTGCGGGGGGGGAAAAACTGTTTTTT CASSAFAGGEKLFF
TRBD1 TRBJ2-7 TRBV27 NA TGTGCCAGCACTCGGGACAGGGAGGGCTACGAGCAGTACTTC CASTRDREGYEQYF
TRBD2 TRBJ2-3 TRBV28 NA TGTGCCAGCAGCCTGACTAGCGGGAGGAGCACAGATACGCAGTATTTT CASSLTSGRSTDTQYF
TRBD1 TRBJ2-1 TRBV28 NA TGTGCCAGCAGTCAGGACAGGGCGACCGAAGAGCAGTTCTTC CASSQDRATEEQFF
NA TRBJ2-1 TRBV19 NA TGTGCCAGTAGTATAGTTAGAATGAATGAGCAGTTCTTC CASSIVRMNEQFF
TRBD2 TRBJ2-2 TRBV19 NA TGTGCCAGTAGGAAGGATTGGGGGGGCACCGGGGAGCTGTTTTTT CASRKDWGGTGELFF
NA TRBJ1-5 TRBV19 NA TGTGCCAGTAGTATAGTGGACTCGGGATCGTTTAGCAATCAGCCCCAGCATTTT CASSIVDSGSFSNQPQHF
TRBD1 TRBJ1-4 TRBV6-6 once TGTGCCAGCAGCTCCACCTCGACAGGGGTATATGAAAAACTGTTTTTT CASSSTSTGVYEKLFF
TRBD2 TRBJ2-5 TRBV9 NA TGTGCCAGCAGCTCACGACTAGCGGGAGAAGAGACCCAGTACTTC CASSSRLAGEETQYF
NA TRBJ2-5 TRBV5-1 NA TGCGCCAGCAGCTTGATTCGTGAAAGGGAGCAGTACTTC CASSLIREREQYF
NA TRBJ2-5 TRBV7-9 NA TGTGCCAGCAGCTTAGGTTTGAAGGCCAGGGAGACCCAGTACTTC CASSLGLKARETQYF
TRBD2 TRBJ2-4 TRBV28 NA TGTGCCAGCAGTCCTAGCGGGAGCGGAGTTTGGGCCAAAAACATTCAGTACTTC CASSPSGSGVWAKNIQYF
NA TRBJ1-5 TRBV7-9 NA TGTGCCAGCACTTTGGGCCCCAATCAGCCCCAGCATTTT CASTLGPNQPQHF
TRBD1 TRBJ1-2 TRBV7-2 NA TGTGCCAGCAGCTTAGATGGACAGGGCGCCTATGGCTACACCTTC CASSLDGQGAYGYTF
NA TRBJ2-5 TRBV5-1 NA TGCGCCAGCAGACAGGCCCAAGAGACCCAGTACTTC CASRQAQETQYF
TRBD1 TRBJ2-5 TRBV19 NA TGTGCCAGTAGTATGGTACAGGGGACCCAAGAGACCCAGTACTTC CASSMVQGTQETQYF
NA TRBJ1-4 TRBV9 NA TGTGCCAGCAGCGTAGCACACAGGGTAGGCTTTGGTGAAAAACTGTTTTTT CASSVAHRVGFGEKLFF